This is a list of T cell receptor beta chains from one sample in a study of lymphopenia after photon versus proton radiotherapy. Produced via immunoSEQ multiplex PCR; TCRdb's table is partial and in-frame only. The profile shows 53,000 or so clones, about four fifths of them singletons. Source: peripheral blood, taken from a patient treated with photon-based radiotherapy. The receptors stem from a man in his fifties or sixties with gastric cancer. The CDR3 runs from the conserved cysteine through the conserved F or W. The D gene is left open where the match is weak. Size values are once, few and many counts, or a class for expanded clones, and some rows have none.

>-|TRBJ1-1|-|TRBV27
TGTGCCAGCAGGTCACCAGAGGGCACTGAAGCTTTCTTT
CASRSPEGTEAFF
>-|TRBJ2-6|-|TRBV6-6
TGTGCCAGCAGCCCTGTCGGAGGGCTCTGGGCCAACGTCCTGACTTTC
CASSPVGGLWANVLTF
>once|TRBJ1-1|TRBD1|TRBV7-9
TGTGCCAGCAGCCACATTAGGACAGGGGCGGCAGCTTTCTTT
CASSHIRTGAAAFF
>-|TRBJ2-1|-|TRBV13
TGTGCCAGCAGCTCCACCGGGACAGTCGTCGTAGGGCGGGAGAATTACAATGAGCAGTTCTTC
CASSSTGTVVVGRENYNEQFF
>-|TRBJ1-1|-|TRBV6-1
TGTGCCAGCAGTGAAGGGTTCACTGAAGCTTTCTTT
CASSEGFTEAFF
>-|TRBJ2-7|TRBD1|TRBV19
TGTGCCAGTAGCGCATTCCCGGGACAGTCTTACGAGCAGTACTTC
CASSAFPGQSYEQYF
>-|TRBJ2-7|TRBD2|TRBV7-9
TGTGCCAGCAGCCCCAGCTGGCTAGCGGGAGGTTACTACGAGCAGTACTTC
CASSPSWLAGGYYEQYF
>-|TRBJ2-1|-|TRBV9
TGTGCCAGCAGCCGATTGGGGGGCTCCTACAATGAGCAGTTCTTC
CASSRLGGSYNEQFF
>-|TRBJ1-5|-|TRBV28
TGTGCCAGCAGGGGGGATAGCAATCAGCCCCAGCATTTT
CASRGDSNQPQHF
>once|TRBJ2-1|TRBD2|TRBV6-5
TGTGCCAGCAGTGGGACTAGCGGGACCTACAATGAGCAGTTCTTC
CASSGTSGTYNEQFF
>few|TRBJ2-2|-|TRBV27
TGTGCCAGCAGTTTCCGACTAGGAGGGGAGCTGTTTTTT
CASSFRLGGELFF
>-|TRBJ1-2|-|TRBV7-9
TGTGCCAGCAGCTTAGGGGCGGTCGGCAGGGACTATGGCTACACCTTC
CASSLGAVGRDYGYTF
>few|TRBJ2-1|-|TRBV2
TGTGCCAGCAGTGAAGGGTATGAGCAGTTCTTC
CASSEGYEQFF
>-|TRBJ2-7|-|TRBV15
TGTGCCACCAGCAACGGGGACTCCTACGAGCAGTACTTC
CATSNGDSYEQYF
>-|TRBJ1-1|TRBD1|TRBV30
TGTGCCTGGAGTAAACTTAGACAGGGGCGGAGAGCTTTCTTT
CAWSKLRQGRRAFF
>-|TRBJ1-1|-|TRBV6-5
TGTGCCAGCAGTTACGTGGCACGTAACACTGAAGCTTTCTTT
CASSYVARNTEAFF
>-|TRBJ2-2|-|TRBV19
TGTGCCAGTAGTATGAAGGGCGGGGTGAACACCGGGGAGCTGTTTTTT
CASSMKGGVNTGELFF
>-|TRBJ1-4|-|TRBV6-1
TGTGCCAGCAGCTTTGCAAGGGCAGATGAAAAACTGTTTTTT
CASSFARADEKLFF
>-|TRBJ2-7|-|TRBV6-5
TGTGCCAGCAGTTACTCTGGACAGTCTCCCGAGCAGTACTTC
CASSYSGQSPEQYF
>-|TRBJ2-5|-|TRBV7-2
TGTGCCAGCAGCCGTGGTGGGGGGCGAGAGACCCAGTACTTC
CASSRGGGRETQYF
>-|TRBJ2-1|-|TRBV27
TGTGCCAGCAGTTCGCCCAGGAGCTCCTACAATGAGCAGTTCTTC
CASSSPRSSYNEQFF
>-|TRBJ1-2|-|TRBV5-1
TGCGCCAGCAGCTTGACGTCTGAGGGTAACTATGGCTACACCTTC
CASSLTSEGNYGYTF
>-|TRBJ2-7|-|TRBV28
TGTGCCAGCAGTTTAGACAAGAGCTCCTACGAGCAGTACTTC
CASSLDKSSYEQYF
>-|TRBJ2-1|TRBD2|TRBV15
TGTGCCACCAGCGACCTCCCTGGTGCTAGCGGGAGGGGGAATGAGCAGTTCTTC
CATSDLPGASGRGNEQFF
>few|TRBJ2-2|-|TRBV6-5
TGTGCCAGCAGCTCCCTGGCACGGAACACCGGGGAGCTGTTTTTT
CASSSLARNTGELFF
>-|TRBJ2-7|TRBD2|TRBV19
TGTGCCAGTAGTATAGTTCGCGGGAGCCAGTACTTC
CASSIVRGSQYF
>-|TRBJ2-1|TRBD2|TRBV10-3
TGTGCCATCAGGTCCACTAGCGGGTCCTACAATGAGCAGTTCTTC
CAIRSTSGSYNEQFF
>-|TRBJ1-4|-|TRBV7-9
TGTGCCAGCAGCTTAGTGGGCGGTGAAAAACTGTTTTTT
CASSLVGGEKLFF
>-|TRBJ1-5|TRBD1|TRBV6-1
TGTGCCAGCAGGACAGGGATGACTCAGCCCCAGCATTTT
CASRTGMTQPQHF
>-|TRBJ1-4|TRBD1|TRBV4-3
TGCGCCAGCAGCCAAAGGGGTCCAGGGGGCGAGGTTCGCACTAATGAAAAACTGTTTTTT
CASSQRGPGGEVRTNEKLFF
>once|TRBJ2-7|-|TRBV4-3
TGCGCCAGCAGCCAAGATCGTAGATACGAGCAGTACTTC
CASSQDRRYEQYF
>-|TRBJ2-1|TRBD2|TRBV9
TGTGCCAGCAGCGTAGGATCCCCTAGCGGGTACAATGAGCAGTTCTTC
CASSVGSPSGYNEQFF
>many|TRBJ1-1|-|TRBV6-4
TGTGCCAGCAGTGACTCTCTCTCGACTGAAGCTTTCTTT
CASSDSLSTEAFF
>-|TRBJ2-2|-|TRBV5-8
TGTGCCAGCAGCTTGGGTTCTGGGACCGGGGAGCTGTTTTTT
CASSLGSGTGELFF